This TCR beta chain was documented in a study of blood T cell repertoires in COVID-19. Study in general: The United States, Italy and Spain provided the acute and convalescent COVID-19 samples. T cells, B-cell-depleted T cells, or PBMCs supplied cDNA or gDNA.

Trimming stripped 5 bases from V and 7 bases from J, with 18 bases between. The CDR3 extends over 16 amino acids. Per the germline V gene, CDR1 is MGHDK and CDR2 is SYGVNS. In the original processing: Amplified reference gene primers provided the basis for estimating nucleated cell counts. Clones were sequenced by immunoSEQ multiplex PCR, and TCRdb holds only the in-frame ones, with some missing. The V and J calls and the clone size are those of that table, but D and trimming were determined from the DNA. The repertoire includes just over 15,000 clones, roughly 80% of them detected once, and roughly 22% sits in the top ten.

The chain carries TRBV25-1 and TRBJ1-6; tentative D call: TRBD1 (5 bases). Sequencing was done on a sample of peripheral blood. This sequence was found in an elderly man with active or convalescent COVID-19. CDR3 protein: CASSRPGGSENSPLHF. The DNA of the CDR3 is TGTGCCAGCAGTCGCCCCGGGGGGTCCGAGAATTCACCCCTCCACTTT.